Sequencing of this T cell receptor beta chain was carried out in a study of shared clonotypes between healthy human individuals. Study-wide findings and caveats: Despite large depth, sorted-subset datasets appeared incompletely sequenced. Some naive CD4 clonotypes, roughly 4.7%, turned up in common across several donors.

Points on this clone: Antigen specificity is unknown.

Libraries were prepared by immunoSEQ multiplex PCR; TCRdb keeps only in-frame clonotypes and omits some of them. The sample shows a few million clones, more than 80% of them seen only once. CDR3 length: 16 amino acids. The ends were cut back, 1 base at V and 1 base at J, with 11 bases in the middle. Germline loops: CDR1 SNHLY, CDR2 FYNNEI. The J gene is TRBJ2-1, the V gene TRBV2; a weak D match, TRBD2 (6 bases). The source is a man between 18 and 35 years old in good health. Sequencing was carried out using naive CD4+ T cells sorted from blood. Subset in this sample: CD45RA+ positively selected. The CDR3 protein is CASSEVTSRSYNEQFF. CDR3 nucleotide sequence: TGTGCCAGCAGTGAAGTGACTAGTCGGTCCTACAATGAGCAGTTCTTC.